The 18 T cell receptor beta chains below all came from one sample that was sequenced in a study of T-cell reconstitution after alpha-beta-depleted transplantation in children. Unique molecular identifiers were incorporated during preparation of the TCRbeta library. TCRdb called the PCR reads again in MiXCR, with one record for every CDR3 protein. The profile shows roughly 590,000 distinct CDR3 sequences, about 15% of them singletons. The sample was PBMCs from the stem cell graft donor, taken from the stem cell graft. Source of these receptors: a human donor who donated a stem cell graft to a child with acute myeloid leukemia.

This clonotype was recorded a few times. This chain links TRBV7-2 with TRBJ2-1; no clear D. The CDR3 has 15 amino acids. Germline V lookup: CDR1 SGHTA, CDR2 FQGNSA. The V end lost 0 bases, the J end lost 1 base, and 7 bases lay between the germline ends. CDR3 amino acids: CASSLAWESYNEQFF. CDR3 nucleotide sequence: TGTGCCAGCAGCTTAGCGTGGGAATCCTACAATGAGCAGTTCTTC.

This clonotype was picked up many times. This chain links TRBV12-3 or TRBV12-4 with TRBJ2-2; D gene uncertain. The CDR3 length is 13 residues. The V end lost 3 bases, the J end lost 5 bases, and 7 bases lay between the germline ends. The CDR3 coding sequence is TGTGCCAGCAGTTTCGGTCTGACCGGGGAGCTGTTTTTT. It translates to CASSFGLTGELFF.

In this sample, this clonotype turned up many times. This chain joins TRBV6-1 and TRBJ2-7; D tentatively reads TRBD1 or TRBD2 (5 bases each). V shed 8 bases and J shed 4 bases, with 12 bases lying between them. The CDR3 has 12 residues. The germline V gene encodes CDR1 MNHNS and CDR2 SASEGT. The CDR3 loop reads CASRGVWYEQYV. The CDR3 DNA is TGTGCCAGCCGGGGCGTTTGGTACGAGCAGTACGTC.

For this clonotype: A clone one base away is much larger, so this may be a read error. The chain carries TRBV20-1 and TRBJ2-5, with D hard to call. The CDR3 spans 11 residues. Germline CDR1 is DFQATT and CDR2 is SNEGSKA (reference sequence). In DNA form, the CDR3 reads TGCAGTCCTAGAGGATTGGAGACCCAGTACTTC. It specifies CSPRGLETQYF.

V and J are TRBV5-1 and TRBJ2-7; 8 bases map to TRBD1. The CDR3 loop spans 15 amino acids. V shed 2 bases, J shed 0 bases, and the junction held 4 bases outside the gene matches. Germline CDR1 is SGHRS and CDR2 is YFSETQ. The CDR3 nucleotides are TGCGCCAGCAGCTTCCGGACAGGGAGCTCCTACGAGCAGTACTTC. Its protein is CASSFRTGSSYEQYF.

There are a few counts of this clonotype. This chain joins TRBV9 and TRBJ2-7; D is possibly TRBD2 (5 bases). V lost 0 bases and J lost 3, with 13 bases in between. From germline, CDR1 is SGDLS and CDR2 YYNGEE. This CDR3 contains 15 residues. The CDR3 DNA follows: TGTGCCAGCAGCGTAGGCCCGGACTCCAGCTACGAGCAGTACTTC. Residues: CASSVGPDSSYEQYF.

This clonotype was recorded many times. This chain links TRBV6-5 with TRBJ1-4; D remains unclear. Germline V CDR1 and CDR2: MNHEY, SVGAGI. This CDR3 region has 14 residues. Deletions cut 7 bases from V and 8 bases from J, with 17 bases between. DNA for the CDR3: TGTGCCAGCATGGGAACAGTAGGAGGAGAAAAACTGTTTTTT. Translated: CASMGTVGGEKLFF.

This clonotype was found a few times. The V and J genes are TRBV5-1 and TRBJ2-1; 11 positions match TRBD2. Germline CDR1 is SGHRS and CDR2 is YFSETQ. CDR3 length: 14 residues. Trimming took 5 bases from V and 5 from J; bases not matched to a gene: 3. This CDR3 reads CASRASGGNNEQFF. The CDR3 bases are TGCGCCAGCAGAGCTAGCGGGGGGAACAATGAGCAGTTCTTC.

This clonotype was observed a few times. This chain uses TRBV27 with TRBJ1-2; weak D call: TRBD1 (5 bases). The CDR3 runs to 15 residues. CDR1 is MNHEY, CDR2 SMNVEV, per germline (reference sequence). V shed 6 bases and J shed 3 bases, with 17 bases lying between them. CDR3 sequence: CASSIQASPDYGYTF. CDR3 coding DNA: TGTGCCAGCAGCATACAGGCCTCTCCGGACTATGGCTACACCTTC.

This chain links TRBV7-9 with TRBJ2-7; no reliable D call. V lost 2 bases and J lost 5, with 7 bases in between. CDR3 length equals 12 residues. CDR1 and CDR2 from the germline V gene are SEHNR and FQNEAQ (reference sequence). CDR3 DNA sequence: TGTGCCAGCAGCTTATCCCTAGACGAGCAGTACGTC. Amino acid sequence: CASSLSLDEQYV.

The chain has TRBV5-5 and TRBJ2-5; D ambiguous. CDR1 and CDR2 (germline): SGHKS, YYEKEE (reference sequence). The CDR3 spans 13 residues. The germline V and J ends were trimmed by 3 bases and 1 base, with 7 bases remaining between them. The CDR3 region is CASSSPAQETQYF. The CDR3 coding sequence is TGTGCCAGCAGCTCCCCCGCCCAAGAGACCCAGTACTTC.

This sequence joins TRBV9 and TRBJ2-3; the match to TRBD2 covers 11 bases. The V segment lost 0 bases and the J segment 7 bases; nucleotides outside the gene matches: 4. There are 15 residues in the CDR3. CDR1 and CDR2 (germline): SGDLS, YYNGEE. This CDR3 is CASSVATSGDHTQYF. The CDR3 DNA sequence: TGTGCCAGCAGCGTAGCGACTAGCGGGGACCATACGCAGTATTTT.

This clonotype showed up many times. The chain carries TRBV7-2 and TRBJ2-7; no reliable D call. CDR3 size: 12 residues. V was pared by 4 bases and J by 3 bases, with 7 bases between. CDR1 is SGHTA, CDR2 FQGNSA, per germline. The CDR3 nucleotides read TGTGCCAGCAGCTCGGTCTTCTACGAGCAGTACTTC. Translated: CASSSVFYEQYF.

This clonotype has a handful of counts. This sequence joins TRBV27 and TRBJ2-3, with TRBD1 matching 10 bases. Per the germline V gene, CDR1 is MNHEY and CDR2 is SMNVEV (reference sequence). The CDR3 has 16 residues. J lost 6 bases, V lost 0 bases, and 6 bases had no gene match. As DNA, the CDR3 is TGTGCCAGCAGTTTATCCCTGACAGGGGGCGACGATACGCAGTATTTT. This gives the protein CASSLSLTGGDDTQYF.

This clonotype was observed a single time. The chain couples TRBV7-9 to TRBJ2-7, with 9 bases that match TRBD1. Per the germline V gene, CDR1 is SEHNR and CDR2 is FQNEAQ (reference sequence). V trimming: 2 bases; J trimming: 0 bases; junction bases outside the gene matches: 5. The CDR3 length is 16 residues. Here the CDR3 reads CASSLLTGGHSYEQYV. CDR3 DNA sequence: TGTGCCAGCAGCTTACTGACAGGGGGTCACTCCTACGAGCAGTACGTC.

This clonotype occurred many times. The V call is TRBV4-2, the J call TRBJ1-6, with 9 bases aligning to TRBD1. V was clipped by 5 bases and J by 7 bases; unmatched bases: 6. The length of the CDR3 is 15 residues. Germline values: CDR1 LGHNA, CDR2 YNFKEQ. The CDR3 nucleotides are TGTGCCAGCAGCATCACCGGGACAGGGAATTCACCCCTCCACTTT. This sequence encodes CASSITGTGNSPLHF.

This clonotype showed up many times. The rearrangement joins TRBV5-1 to TRBJ1-6, with TRBD1 identical over 7 bases. There are 15 residues in the CDR3. The V segment lost 1 base and the J segment 5 bases; nucleotides outside the gene matches: 3. CDR1 and CDR2 from the germline V gene are SGHRS and YFSETQ. CDR3 DNA: TGCGCCAGCAGCTTGTACACAGGGGATAATTCACCCCTCCACTTT. Protein product: CASSLYTGDNSPLHF.

Many counts were recorded for this clonotype. The chain joins TRBV20-1 to TRBJ1-2, with a tentative D call TRBD1 (6 bases). This CDR3 spans 11 amino acids. Germline loops: CDR1 DFQATT, CDR2 SNEGSKA (reference sequence). The DNA of the CDR3 is TGCGCTGGGGGGGGCAAGGATGGCTACACCTTC. This encodes CAGGGKDGYTF.